Presented here are 27 T cell receptor beta chains from one specimen sequenced in a study of blood T cell repertoires in COVID-19. Sequenced by immunoSEQ multiplex PCR; TCRdb stores in-frame clones only, minus some. Of tens of thousands of clones listed, roughly 76% are singletons. Sequencing was performed on peripheral blood. The origin of the receptors is an elderly woman with active or convalescent COVID-19.

The CDR3 nucleotides read TGTGCCAGTACAGGGGGTAGGGACTATGGCTACACCTTC. Protein sequence: CASTGGRDYGYTF. The chain recombines TRBV28 with TRBJ1-2; 8 positions agree with TRBD1. V was pared by 9 bases and J by 3 bases, with 6 bases of the junction left unmatched. CDR1 and CDR2 from the germline V gene are MDHEN and SYDVKM. The CDR3 consists of 13 residues.

This rearrangement joins TRBV11-2 to TRBJ2-5; unclear D gene. The V end lost 1 base, the J end lost 5 bases, and 5 bases lay between the germline ends. From germline, CDR1 is SGHAT and CDR2 FQNNGV. This CDR3 is built from 12 residues. The CDR3 spells CASSLVSETQYF. The CDR3 DNA reads TGTGCCAGCAGCTTAGTGAGCGAGACCCAGTACTTC.

The chain has TRBV4-2 and TRBJ2-1; 8 bases agree with TRBD2. The ends lost 3 bases at V and 0 bases at J; junction bases unmatched: 4. From germline, CDR1 is LGHNA and CDR2 YNFKEQ. The CDR3 covers 16 residues. The CDR3 loop reads CASSQIAGSSYNEQFF. The CDR3 DNA follows: TGTGCCAGCAGCCAGATAGCGGGGAGCTCCTACAATGAGCAGTTCTTC.

The genes are TRBV18 and TRBJ2-5; D not resolved. Germline-derived CDR1 and CDR2 are KGHSH and LQKENI. The CDR3 sequence is 13 residues long. The V gene lost 1 base and the J gene lost 4 bases, with 7 bases spanning the gap. For the CDR3, the DNA is TGTGCCAGCTCACCACAGCAGGCAGAGACCCAGTACTTC. This gives the protein CASSPQQAETQYF. Combining the CDR3 with reference TRBV18 and TRBJ2-5 gives the whole variable domain NAGVMQNPRHLVRRRGQEARLRCSPMKGHSHVYWYRQLPEEGLKFMVYLQKENIIDESGMPKERFSAEFPKEGPSILRIQQVVRGDSAAYFCASSPQQAETQYFGPGTRLLVL.

The chain joins TRBV10-3 to TRBJ2-5; 9 bases map to TRBD2. This CDR3 is built from 14 residues. The germline gives CDR1 ENHRY, CDR2 SYGVKD. J gave up 2 bases and V 6 bases, and 4 bases lay outside the gene matches. The CDR3 coding sequence is TGTGCCATCAGGTCGACTAGCGGACAAGAGACCCAGTACTTC. This gives the protein CAIRSTSGQETQYF.

The rearrangement uses TRBV28 and TRBJ1-2; unclear D gene. CDR1 and CDR2 (germline): MDHEN, SYDVKM. Trimming took 7 bases from V and 9 from J, leaving 21 bases between them. The CDR3 runs to 14 residues. The CDR3 loop reads CASTPRGTHVRYTF. DNA for the CDR3: TGTGCCAGCACCCCACGCGGTACGCATGTCCGCTACACCTTC.

This rearrangement joins TRBV7-2 to TRBJ2-7; unclear D gene. This CDR3 has 12 amino acids. The germline gives CDR1 SGHTA, CDR2 FQGNSA. Trimming removed 5 bases from V and 2 bases from J, with 7 bases in between. The CDR3 loop is CASSLRTYEQYF. Written as DNA, the CDR3 is TGTGCCAGCAGCCTTAGAACCTACGAGCAGTACTTC. Together with reference TRBV7-2 and TRBJ2-7, the CDR3 gives the full variable domain: GAGVSQSPSNKVTEKGKDVELRCDPISGHTALYWYRQSLGQGLEFLIYFQGNSAPDKSGLPSDRFSAERTGGSVSTLTIQRTQQEDSAVYLCASSLRTYEQYFGPGTRLTVT.

The genes are TRBV4-3 and TRBJ2-2, with 7 bases fitting TRBD2. Germline CDR1 is LGHNA and CDR2 is YSLEER. CDR3 length: 15 residues. The trim removed 4 bases at V and 6 bases at J, leaving 8 bases unmatched. CDR3 sequence (DNA): TGCGCCAGCAGCCGGGGACTACCGACCTCCGGGGAGCTGTTTTTT. Encoded protein: CASSRGLPTSGELFF.

The rearrangement joins TRBV5-5 to TRBJ1-2, with 7 bases that match TRBD1. V lost 5 bases, J lost 3 bases, and 10 bases stayed unmatched. The germline V gene has CDR1 SGHKS and CDR2 YYEKEE (reference sequence). This CDR3 spans 15 amino acids. The CDR3, as DNA: TGTGCCAGCAGATATCTCAGGGGGTTCGACTATGGCTACACCTTC. It specifies CASRYLRGFDYGYTF.

The V and J genes are TRBV11-2 and TRBJ1-1, with 10 bases matching TRBD1. The CDR3 runs 16 residues. V trimming: 7 bases; J trimming: 2 bases; junction bases outside the gene matches: 10. Germline V gene lookup returns CDR1 SGHAT and CDR2 FQNNGV. The CDR3 loop reads CASTRLGTGENTEAFF. CDR3 sequence (DNA): TGTGCCAGCACCAGGTTAGGGACAGGGGAAAACACTGAAGCTTTCTTT.

The genes are TRBV3-1 (or the pseudogene TRBV3-2) and TRBJ1-1, with TRBD1 as a possible D gene (5 bases). Germline-derived CDR1 and CDR2 are LGHDT and YNNKEL (reference sequence). The CDR3 consists of 15 residues. The germline V and J ends were trimmed by 0 bases and 4 bases, with 12 bases remaining between them. The CDR3 region has the DNA TGTGCCAGCAGCCAAGAAGGGCAGGGAGGCACTGAAGCTTTCTTT. Its protein is CASSQEGQGGTEAFF.

The chain employs TRBV9 and TRBJ1-3; no firm D call. This CDR3 spans 15 amino acids. Trimming took 3 bases from V and 4 from J, leaving 14 bases between them. Germline assignment: CDR1 SGDLS and CDR2 YYNGEE. DNA for the CDR3: TGTGCCAGCAGCGGGCAGGTTGTCGCGGGAAACACCATATATTTT. Residues: CASSGQVVAGNTIYF.

This clone was seen only a few times. The J gene is TRBJ1-2, the V gene TRBV6-6, with D perhaps matching TRBD1 (5 bases). The CDR3 totals 14 residues. Germline loops: CDR1 MNHNY, CDR2 SVGAGI (reference sequence). The V end was cut by 0 bases, the J end by 11 bases, with 16 bases between. CDR3 coding DNA: TGTGCCAGCAGTTACTCGCAGGGTCGGCGAGATTACACCTTC. It specifies CASSYSQGRRDYTF.

This chain connects TRBV12-3 or TRBV12-4 to TRBJ1-2; 7 bases are a match to TRBD1. This CDR3 spans 13 amino acids. With V trimmed by 3 bases and J by 13 bases, 11 bases remained unmatched. The CDR3 loop is CASSFRGRGFFTF. The CDR3, as DNA: TGTGCCAGCAGTTTTAGGGGGCGCGGATTCTTCACCTTC.

The chain combines TRBV5-1 with TRBJ1-1; maybe TRBD1 (5 bases). The V gene's germline CDR1 is SGHRS and CDR2 YFSETQ. The CDR3 contains 13 residues. V gave up 4 bases and J gave up 4 bases, with 11 bases separating them. The CDR3 sequence is CASSPGGFTEAFF. Here the CDR3 DNA reads TGCGCCAGCAGCCCGGGGGGTTTCACTGAAGCTTTCTTT. The full variable domain, in which reference TRBV5-1 and TRBJ1-1 provide the parts outside the CDR3, is KAGVTQTPRYLIKTRGQQVTLSCSPISGHRSVSWYQQTPGQGLQFLFEYFSETQRNKGNFPGRFSGRQFSNSRSEMNVSTLELGDSALYLCASSPGGFTEAFFGQGTRLTVV.

The rearrangement links TRBV29-1 to TRBJ2-5; 7 bases are shared with TRBD2. The CDR3 is made up of 14 amino acids. The V gene's germline CDR1 is SQVTM and CDR2 ANQGSEA. After removal of 6 bases from V and 4 bases from J, the junction contained 11 bases not matched to a gene. The CDR3 protein is CSVDASGGGETQYF. The CDR3 nucleotides read TGCAGCGTGGACGCTAGCGGTGGTGGAGAGACCCAGTACTTC.

This sequence joins TRBV7-9 and TRBJ1-2; D is unresolved. Germline-derived CDR1 and CDR2 are SEHNR and FQNEAQ (reference sequence). V shed 5 bases and J shed 4 bases, with 14 bases lying between them. This CDR3 has 14 amino acids. The DNA of the CDR3 is TGTGCCAGCAGCACCGGCGTGGGGAGCTATGGCTACACCTTC. This encodes CASSTGVGSYGYTF.

The gene calls are TRBV27 and TRBJ1-4, with D hard to call. The V end lost 2 bases, the J end lost 0 bases, and 7 bases lay between the germline ends. The CDR3 runs 15 residues. Germline loops: CDR1 MNHEY, CDR2 SMNVEV (reference sequence). Written as DNA, the CDR3 is TGTGCCAGCAGTTTACAGGCAGCAACTAATGAAAAACTGTTTTTT. Protein product: CASSLQAATNEKLFF.

J is TRBJ1-2 and V is TRBV4-2; TRBD1 matches at 7 bases. The germline V gene encodes CDR1 LGHNA and CDR2 YNFKEQ. This CDR3 comprises 14 residues. J was trimmed by 4 bases and V by 4 bases; bases with no gene match: 6. In DNA, the CDR3 is TGTGCCAGCAGCCGCGAGGGACAGCCCTATGGCTACACCTTC. This sequence encodes CASSREGQPYGYTF.

The chain couples TRBV9 to TRBJ2-3; 7 bases agree with TRBD2. The CDR3 is 15 residues long. CDR1 and CDR2 (germline): SGDLS, YYNGEE. The V and J ends lost 5 bases and 5 bases, in that order; junction bases with no gene match: 11. DNA of the CDR3: TGTGCCAGCAGAAGACAAGGACTAGTCGGAGATACGCAGTATTTT. It specifies CASRRQGLVGDTQYF.

V usage is TRBV3-1 (or the pseudogene TRBV3-2) and J usage is TRBJ1-3, with 7 positions matching TRBD1. The V gene end was trimmed by 0 bases and the J gene end by 0 bases; junction bases not matched to a gene: 8. CDR3 length: 18 residues. Germline V gene data show CDR1 as LGHDT and CDR2 as YNNKEL (reference sequence). CDR3 nucleotides: TGTGCCAGCAGCCAAGAACAGGGGACGGTGAGCTCTGGAAACACCATATATTTT. Protein: CASSQEQGTVSSGNTIYF.

V usage is TRBV18 and J usage is TRBJ1-4; D is unclear. V lost 4 bases and J 3 bases, leaving 12 bases between the germline ends. This CDR3 contains 15 residues. CDR1 KGHSH and CDR2 LQKENI come from the germline V gene. CDR3 amino acids: CASSLNSGANEKLFF. In DNA form, the CDR3 reads TGTGCCAGCTCACTCAATTCGGGAGCTAATGAAAAACTGTTTTTT.

This rearrangement joins TRBV18 to TRBJ1-4; possibly TRBD1 for D (5 bases). V was shortened by 5 bases and J by 7 bases, with 11 bases between the two germline ends. CDR3 size: 13 residues. CDR1 KGHSH and CDR2 LQKENI come from the germline V gene. In nucleotides, the CDR3 is TGTGCCAGCTCAGGGGGAGGTGGTGAAAAACTGTTTTTT. Protein product: CASSGGGGEKLFF.

J is TRBJ2-2 and V is TRBV5-1, with 8 bases identical to TRBD1. The germline V gene encodes CDR1 SGHRS and CDR2 YFSETQ. There are 16 residues in the CDR3. The J segment lost 2 bases and the V segment lost 4 bases, leaving 7 bases of the junction unmatched. The CDR3 DNA is TGCGCCAGCAGCCATTCCGGGACAGGTAACACCGGGGAGCTGTTTTTT. The encoded protein is CASSHSGTGNTGELFF. Full variable domain (outside the CDR3, taken from reference TRBV5-1 and TRBJ2-2): KAGVTQTPRYLIKTRGQQVTLSCSPISGHRSVSWYQQTPGQGLQFLFEYFSETQRNKGNFPGRFSGRQFSNSRSEMNVSTLELGDSALYLCASSHSGTGNTGELFFGEGSRLTVL.

This clone occurred once. The V gene is TRBV21-1, the J gene TRBJ1-1; TRBD1 was called by the table and not checked on the DNA. TRBV21-1 has pseudogene status. The CDR3 is made up of 17 amino acids. CDR3 amino acids: CASAKGRQGRPDAEAFF. The CDR3 region has the DNA TGTGCCAGCGCAAAGGGTAGACAGGGCCGTCCGGACGCTGAAGCTTTCTTT.

J is TRBJ2-1 and V is TRBV18; D uncertain. CDR3 length: 13 residues. Germline V CDR1 and CDR2: KGHSH, LQKENI. Deletions cut 10 bases from V and 8 bases from J, with 18 bases between. DNA for the CDR3: TGTGCCACCTCTAAAGCCCAGCGATATGAGCAGTTCTTC. Protein sequence: CATSKAQRYEQFF.

The rearrangement links TRBV3-1 (or the pseudogene TRBV3-2) to TRBJ2-1; the match to TRBD2 covers 14 bases. CDR1 and CDR2 from the germline V gene are LGHDT and YNNKEL (reference sequence). Losses at the gene ends were 5 bases for V and 9 bases for J; bases not matched to a gene: 6. The CDR3 spans 15 residues. The CDR3: CASSTTSGGAREQFF. CDR3 sequence (DNA): TGTGCCAGCAGCACGACTAGCGGGGGGGCCCGTGAGCAGTTCTTC.